A selection of T cell receptor beta chains follows, all from one sample in a study of blood T cell repertoires in COVID-19. Clones were sequenced by immunoSEQ multiplex PCR, and TCRdb holds only the in-frame ones, with some missing. The data hold roughly 300,000 clones, with 85% to 90% observed a single time. Sequenced sample: peripheral blood. These receptors originate from a woman aged 35 to 49 who had recovered from COVID-19. CDR3s include the opening cysteine and the closing phenylalanine or tryptophan. A D gene is named only where the DNA matches it firmly. Only some rows state a clone size, as once, few, many or a class for expanded clones.

TGTGCCAGCAGTGCCTGGGACAGAAGGGACTATGGCTACACCTTC	CASSAWDRRDYGYTF	TRBV27	TRBJ1-2	.	TRBD1
TGTGCCTGGAGTGTACTCAGCGGAACTGAAGCTTTCTTT	CAWSVLSGTEAFF	TRBV30	TRBJ1-1	.	.
TGTGCCAGCGGGGTTGGCAGGGTGACCTACGAGCAGTACTTC	CASGVGRVTYEQYF	TRBV7-2	TRBJ2-7	.	.
TGTGCCAGCAGCTTAGATACGCCGGCCGCCGGGGCCTACGAGCAGTACTTC	CASSLDTPAAGAYEQYF	TRBV11-2	TRBJ2-7	few	.
TGTGCCACCAGCGGGGCAGGGCAAGAGACCCAGTACTTC	CATSGAGQETQYF	TRBV19	TRBJ2-5	.	TRBD2
TGTGCCACGACTGACAGGATCTATAATTCACCCCTCCACTTT	CATTDRIYNSPLHF	TRBV10-3	TRBJ1-6	.	.
TGTGCTTTAAACAGGGGGCCTACTGAAGCTTTCTTT	CALNRGPTEAFF	TRBV30	TRBJ1-1	.	TRBD1
TGCGCCAGCGCTGCCGGACAGGGCCTTTGGCAGTACTTC	CASAAGQGLWQYF	TRBV10-2	TRBJ2-7	.	TRBD1
TGTGCCAGCAGTCCTGGACAGACCTATGGCTACACCTTC	CASSPGQTYGYTF	TRBV12-3/TRBV12-4	TRBJ1-2	.	.
TGTGCCGGGGGGGCGGGAATCAATTCACCCCTCCACTTT	CAGGAGINSPLHF	TRBV30	TRBJ1-6	.	.
TGCGCCAGCAGCCAAGCCCCGCGGGGGGTTGGCAATGAGCAGTTCTTC	CASSQAPRGVGNEQFF	TRBV4-3	TRBJ2-1	.	TRBD2
TGCGCCAGCAGCTTCCTCAGCGGGGGAAATACGCAGTATTTT	CASSFLSGGNTQYF	TRBV5-1	TRBJ2-3	.	TRBD2
TGTGCCAGCAGTTCGCTGGGGCAGGCCTTCTCTGGAAACACCATATATTTT	CASSSLGQAFSGNTIYF	TRBV27	TRBJ1-3	.	.
TGTGCCAGCAGCTTAGAGGTAAATCAGCCCCAGCATTTT	CASSLEVNQPQHF	TRBV5-4	TRBJ1-5	.	.
TGTGCCTGGAGTGTACCAGGGAGGGAGACCCAGTACTTC	CAWSVPGRETQYF	TRBV30	TRBJ2-5	.	.
TGCAGTGCTAGTAACGCAGCGCTAAATGAAAAACTGTTTTTT	CSASNAALNEKLFF	TRBV20-1	TRBJ1-4	few	.
TGTGCCAGCAGCTTAGCCCGGACAGGGTCTACCTTC	CASSLARTGSTF	TRBV7-9	TRBJ1-2	.	TRBD1
TGTGCCAGCAGCTCCCCCCTCGGCGGGGGGGCCTGGAGCACAGATACGCAGTATTTT	CASSSPLGGGAWSTDTQYF	TRBV7-2	TRBJ2-3	.	TRBD2
TGCAGTGCTTGGATTAGGGGTGAAGCTTTCTTT	CSAWIRGEAFF	TRBV20-1	TRBJ1-1	.	.
TGTGCCAGCAGCTCGGACAGGGCAAACAATGAGCAGTTCTTC	CASSSDRANNEQFF	TRBV7-3	TRBJ2-1	.	TRBD1
TGTGCCAGCAGCTTAACCCGGGACTTTCCTGGAAACACCATATATTTT	CASSLTRDFPGNTIYF	TRBV7-9	TRBJ1-3	.	.
TGTGCCAGCAGTCCGTTCGCCCAGGGAACAGATACGCAGTATTTT	CASSPFAQGTDTQYF	TRBV6-2/TRBV6-3	TRBJ2-3	.	.
TGCGCCAGCAGCCAAGGGGCGGGGGGGACTATCGATGAGCAGTTCTTC	CASSQGAGGTIDEQFF	TRBV4-3	TRBJ2-1	.	TRBD2
TGTGCCAGCAGCTTATCCGCAGGGATAGATGGCTACACCTTC	CASSLSAGIDGYTF	TRBV7-9	TRBJ1-2	.	.
TGTGCCAGCAGCTTGGAGGGCCGCGACAGGGGGCACGAGCAGTACTTC	CASSLEGRDRGHEQYF	TRBV5-4	TRBJ2-7	.	TRBD1
TGTGCCAGCTCACCGTCGGGGGGGTATGGCTACACCTTC	CASSPSGGYGYTF	TRBV18	TRBJ1-2	.	.
TGCGCCAGCAGCCGGATCGGACAGGGCGGGACTGAAGCTTTCTTT	CASSRIGQGGTEAFF	TRBV4-3	TRBJ1-1	.	TRBD1
TGTGCCATCAGTGATCGACAGGTCCCGCAAGAGACCCAGTACTTC	CAISDRQVPQETQYF	TRBV10-3	TRBJ2-5	.	.
TGTGCCAGCTCACCTGACAGGGCGGAGATTTCACCCCTCCACTTT	CASSPDRAEISPLHF	TRBV18	TRBJ1-6	.	TRBD1
TGTGCCAGCAGTTGCGTCCTCGGACTTTTGAACACTGAAGCTTTCTTT	CASSCVLGLLNTEAFF	TRBV25-1	TRBJ1-1	.	.
TGTGCCAGCAGCCCTACGGACAGGGGTAGCGAAAAACTGTTTTTT	CASSPTDRGSEKLFF	TRBV11-2	TRBJ1-4	.	TRBD1
TGTGCCAGCAGCTTGGTTTTCTTTCAAGAGACCCAGTACTTC	CASSLVFFQETQYF	TRBV5-6	TRBJ2-5	.	.
TGTGCCAGCAGTAAATCCGGGGTACTTCTCCTGGGCTACACCTTC	CASSKSGVLLLGYTF	TRBV3-1/TRBV3-2	TRBJ1-2	.	.
TGTGCCAGCAGCAACACAGGGGGCAGGACCCAGTACTTC	CASSNTGGRTQYF	TRBV7-2	TRBJ2-5	.	TRBD1
TGTGCCAGCAGCTCCGGGGCCGGGACTAGCGCTAGCACAGATACGCAGTATTTT	CASSSGAGTSASTDTQYF	TRBV7-9	TRBJ2-3	.	TRBD2
TGCGCCAGCAGCCAATTGTCAGGGGGTGGCGAAAAACTGTTTTTT	CASSQLSGGGEKLFF	TRBV4-1	TRBJ1-4	once	TRBD1
TGTGCCAGCAGTTTATCGACAGGGATTCAGCCCCAGCATTTT	CASSLSTGIQPQHF	TRBV27	TRBJ1-5	few	TRBD1
TGCAGCGTTGGGGGCGGAACGGGCTATGGCTACACCTTC	CSVGGGTGYGYTF	TRBV29-1	TRBJ1-2	.	.
TGTGCCAGCAGCTCAGGACTGGGGAGGGGGATAAGGGCCCAGTACTTC	CASSSGLGRGIRAQYF	TRBV3-1/TRBV3-2	TRBJ2-5	.	.
TGTGCCAGCAGCCCGGGACTAGCGGGGTACACCGGGGAGCTGTTTTTT	CASSPGLAGYTGELFF	TRBV9	TRBJ2-2	.	TRBD2
TGTGCCAGCAGCGCGGGACAGGGGGATGGCTACACCTTC	CASSAGQGDGYTF	TRBV11-3	TRBJ1-2	.	TRBD1
TGTGCCTGGAGTGACAGGGAAGTAAAAGAAAAACTGTTTTTT	CAWSDREVKEKLFF	TRBV30	TRBJ1-4	.	.
TGTGCCAGCAGCTTCGGGGGAGAAGCTTTCTTT	CASSFGGEAFF	TRBV11-2	TRBJ1-1	.	.
TGTGCCAGCAGTTACAGGGGGTCCTACGAGCAGTACTTC	CASSYRGSYEQYF	TRBV6-5	TRBJ2-7	.	.